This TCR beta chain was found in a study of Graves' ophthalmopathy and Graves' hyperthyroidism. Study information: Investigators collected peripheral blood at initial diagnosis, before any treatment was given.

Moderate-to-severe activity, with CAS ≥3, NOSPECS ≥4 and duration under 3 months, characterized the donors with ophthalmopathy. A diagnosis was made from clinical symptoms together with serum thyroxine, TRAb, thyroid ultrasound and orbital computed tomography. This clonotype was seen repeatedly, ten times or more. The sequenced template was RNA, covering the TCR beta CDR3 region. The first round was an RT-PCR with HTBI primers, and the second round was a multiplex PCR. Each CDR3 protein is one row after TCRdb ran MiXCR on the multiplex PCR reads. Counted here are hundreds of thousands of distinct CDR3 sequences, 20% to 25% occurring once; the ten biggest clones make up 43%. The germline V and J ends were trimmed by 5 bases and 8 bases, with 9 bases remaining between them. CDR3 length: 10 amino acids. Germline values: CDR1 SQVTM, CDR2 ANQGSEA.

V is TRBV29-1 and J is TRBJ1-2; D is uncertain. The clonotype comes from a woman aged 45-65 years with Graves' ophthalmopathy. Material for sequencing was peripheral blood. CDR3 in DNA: TGCAGCGTTCTAGATCGAGGCTACACCTTC. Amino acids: CSVLDRGYTF.